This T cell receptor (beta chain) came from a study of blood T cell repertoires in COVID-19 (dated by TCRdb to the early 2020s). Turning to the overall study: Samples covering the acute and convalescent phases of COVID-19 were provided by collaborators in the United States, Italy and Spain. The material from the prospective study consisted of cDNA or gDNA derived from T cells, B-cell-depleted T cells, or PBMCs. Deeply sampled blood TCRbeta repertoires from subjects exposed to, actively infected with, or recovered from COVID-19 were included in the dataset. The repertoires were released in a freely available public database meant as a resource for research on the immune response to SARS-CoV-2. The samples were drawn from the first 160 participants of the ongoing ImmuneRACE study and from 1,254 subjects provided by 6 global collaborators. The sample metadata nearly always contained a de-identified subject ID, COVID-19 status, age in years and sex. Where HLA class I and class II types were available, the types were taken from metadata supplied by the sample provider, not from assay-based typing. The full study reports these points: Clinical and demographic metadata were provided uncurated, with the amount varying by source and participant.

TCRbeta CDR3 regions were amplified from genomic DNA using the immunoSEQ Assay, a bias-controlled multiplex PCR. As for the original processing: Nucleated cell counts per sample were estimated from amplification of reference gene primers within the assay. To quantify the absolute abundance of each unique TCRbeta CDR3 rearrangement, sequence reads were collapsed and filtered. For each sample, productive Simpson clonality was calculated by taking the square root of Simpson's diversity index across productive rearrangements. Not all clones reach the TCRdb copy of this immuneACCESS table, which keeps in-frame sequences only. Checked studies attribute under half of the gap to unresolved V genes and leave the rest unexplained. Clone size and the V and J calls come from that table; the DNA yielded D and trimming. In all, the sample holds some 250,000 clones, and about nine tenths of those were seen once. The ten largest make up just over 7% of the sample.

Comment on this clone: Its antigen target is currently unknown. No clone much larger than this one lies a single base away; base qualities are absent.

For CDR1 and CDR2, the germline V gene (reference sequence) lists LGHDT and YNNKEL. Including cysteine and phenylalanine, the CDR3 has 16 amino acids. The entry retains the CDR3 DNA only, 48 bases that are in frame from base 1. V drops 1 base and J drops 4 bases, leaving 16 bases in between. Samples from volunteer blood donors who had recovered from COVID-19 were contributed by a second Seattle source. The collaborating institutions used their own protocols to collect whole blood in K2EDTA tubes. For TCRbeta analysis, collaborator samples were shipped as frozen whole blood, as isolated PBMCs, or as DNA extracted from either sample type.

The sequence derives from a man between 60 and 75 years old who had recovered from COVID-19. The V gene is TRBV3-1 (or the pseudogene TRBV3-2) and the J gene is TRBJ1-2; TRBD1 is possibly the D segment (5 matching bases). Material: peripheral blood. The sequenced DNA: TGTGCCAGCAGCCAAGGATTAGGACACTCAGCCTATGGCTACACCTTC. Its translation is CASSQGLGHSAYGYTF.